This is a list of T cell receptor beta chains from one sample in a study of T cell changes during pregnancy in multiple sclerosis. Assay: immunoSEQ multiplex PCR; the TCRdb copy retains only in-frame clones and omits some. Of tens of thousands of clones in the sample, around 91% were seen once. The sequencing used peripheral blood, collected in the third trimester of pregnancy. Receptor source: a female donor in good health, enrolled as a control in a pregnancy study. The CDR3 runs from the conserved cysteine through the conserved F or W. Each record gives: CDR3 protein, J gene, V gene.

CDR3 protein: CASSSGQGGNYGYTF; J gene: TRBJ1-2; V gene: TRBV7-2
CDR3 protein: CASIPGQHNSPLHF; J gene: TRBJ1-6; V gene: TRBV28
CDR3 protein: CASSQDPGEGADTQYF; J gene: TRBJ2-3; V gene: TRBV4-1
CDR3 protein: CATTTGARNSPLHF; J gene: TRBJ1-6; V gene: TRBV19
CDR3 protein: CAWSRDRGTSGRTYNEQFF; J gene: TRBJ2-1; V gene: TRBV30
CDR3 protein: CASSEYRSNYGYTF; J gene: TRBJ1-2; V gene: TRBV2
CDR3 protein: CASRDRGVETQYF; J gene: TRBJ2-5; V gene: TRBV6-6
CDR3 protein: CAWTATGRAGRGYTF; J gene: TRBJ1-2; V gene: TRBV30
CDR3 protein: CATSRDTRGRQETQYF; J gene: TRBJ2-5; V gene: TRBV15
CDR3 protein: CASSPLDRGKRNSNQPQHF; J gene: TRBJ1-5; V gene: TRBV23-1
CDR3 protein: CASSPMREQFF; J gene: TRBJ2-1; V gene: TRBV28
CDR3 protein: CASSESSVRDNSPLHF; J gene: TRBJ1-6; V gene: TRBV6-1
CDR3 protein: CASMGQSNTEAFF; J gene: TRBJ1-1; V gene: TRBV9
CDR3 protein: CASSVDGVWGEDTQYF; J gene: TRBJ2-3; V gene: TRBV9
CDR3 protein: CASSLVAEETQYF; J gene: TRBJ2-5; V gene: TRBV7-9
CDR3 protein: CASSFRDRANEQFF; J gene: TRBJ2-1; V gene: TRBV27
CDR3 protein: CASRITSAQPYEQYF; J gene: TRBJ2-7; V gene: TRBV28
CDR3 protein: CASSLRGSRGGGYQPQHF; J gene: TRBJ1-5; V gene: TRBV7-2
CDR3 protein: CASGSGTVNEKLFF; J gene: TRBJ1-4; V gene: TRBV12-5
CDR3 protein: CASSPGTAKRTQYF; J gene: TRBJ2-5; V gene: TRBV27
CDR3 protein: CASSQAWTGNTEAFF; J gene: TRBJ1-1; V gene: TRBV4-2
CDR3 protein: CASSFGSGTIYNEQFF; J gene: TRBJ2-1; V gene: TRBV27
CDR3 protein: CASSLGITMNTEAFF; J gene: TRBJ1-1; V gene: TRBV5-1
CDR3 protein: CASSLRRENTEAFF; J gene: TRBJ1-1; V gene: TRBV19
CDR3 protein: CAISVKGAGEQYF; J gene: TRBJ2-7; V gene: TRBV10-3
CDR3 protein: CASSSWRGAGDTQYF; J gene: TRBJ2-3; V gene: TRBV7-2
CDR3 protein: CASRGTGKGNGYTF; J gene: TRBJ1-2; V gene: TRBV5-6
CDR3 protein: CASSTTGGYEQYF; J gene: TRBJ2-7; V gene: TRBV10-2